These 31 T cell receptor beta chains share one sample of origin, sequenced in a study of blood T cell repertoires in COVID-19. The assay was immunoSEQ multiplex PCR, and TCRdb's table has in-frame clones only and misses some. The sample lists roughly 150,000 clones; approximately 88% were seen once. What was sequenced was PBMCs or T cells enriched from blood (not recorded which). The receptors shown here come from a man aged 65-85 years who had been exposed to COVID-19.

This chain connects TRBV7-2 to TRBJ1-4, with 9 positions matching TRBD1. The germline gives CDR1 SGHTA, CDR2 FQGNSA. J gave up 8 bases and V 3 bases, and 1 base lay outside the gene matches. The CDR3 is 13 amino acids. In DNA form, the CDR3 reads TGTGCCAGCAGCTTTGGACAGGGGGAAAAACTGTTTTTT. Residues: CASSFGQGEKLFF.

This chain links TRBV5-6 with TRBJ2-2, with D tentatively TRBD1 (6 bases). In germline, CDR1 is SGHDT, CDR2 YYEEEE. The V and J ends lost 3 bases and 3 bases respectively, with 12 bases between them. The CDR3 is made up of 15 amino acids. The DNA for the CDR3 is TGTGCCAGCAGCTCCGGGCACAGGGACACCGGGGAGCTGTTTTTT. This sequence encodes CASSSGHRDTGELFF. Full variable domain (remainder filled in from reference TRBV5-6 and TRBJ2-2): DAGVTQSPTHLIKTRGQQVTLRCSPKSGHDTVSWYQQALGQGPQFIFQYYEEEERQRGNFPDRFSGHQFPNYSSELNVNALLLGDSALYLCASSSGHRDTGELFFGEGSRLTVL.

The chain combines TRBV28 with TRBJ1-4; the D gene is possibly TRBD1 (6 bases). Trimming cost V 6 bases and J 12 bases, with 20 bases left between them. From germline, CDR1 is MDHEN and CDR2 SYDVKM. CDR3 length equals 14 residues. CDR3: CASSRQARLNELFF. In DNA form, the CDR3 reads TGTGCCAGCAGCCGACAGGCCAGGTTGAATGAACTGTTTTTT.

The chain links TRBV24-1 to TRBJ2-1; 9 bases align to TRBD2. The CDR3 has 14 amino acids. Trimming removed 6 bases from V and 8 bases from J; junction bases left unmatched: 7. Germline V gene sequence: CDR1 KGHDR, CDR2 SFDVKD. For the CDR3, the DNA is TGTGCCACCAGTCCTAGCGGGGACCGGGATGAGCAGTTCTTC. It is translated as CATSPSGDRDEQFF.

This clone was detected only a few times. The V gene is TRBV3-1 (or the pseudogene TRBV3-2), the J gene TRBJ1-1; the D is unclear. V lost 0 bases and J lost 5, with 13 bases in between. The CDR3 loop spans 15 amino acids. Germline values: CDR1 LGHDT, CDR2 YNNKEL (reference sequence). The CDR3 loop is CASSQDPGGGTEAFF. For the CDR3, the DNA is TGTGCCAGCAGCCAAGATCCCGGAGGCGGAACTGAAGCTTTCTTT.

This clone was counted once. The rearrangement joins TRBV4-3 to TRBJ1-2; a possible D gene is TRBD1 (6 bases). Germline CDR1 and CDR2: LGHNA and YSLEER. Trimming shortened V by 1 base and J by 8 bases, and 23 bases separated the two germline ends. This CDR3 contains 17 residues. In DNA, the CDR3 is TGCGCCAGCAGCCAAGGTCTGGGAACAGGGACACGGAGGGGCTACACCTTC. Translated, it gives CASSQGLGTGTRRGYTF.

In its sample, this clone was seen once. The rearrangement joins TRBV7-2 to TRBJ2-1; 13 bases fit TRBD2. CDR1 and CDR2 from the germline V gene are SGHTA and FQGNSA. V lost 3 bases, J lost 6 bases, and 2 bases stayed unmatched. This CDR3 has 15 residues. CDR3 DNA sequence: TGTGCCAGCAGCTTCACTAGCGGGAGGGCCAATGAGCAGTTCTTC. Translation gives CASSFTSGRANEQFF.

The V gene is TRBV4-3, the J gene TRBJ2-1; D not certain. Germline V gives CDR1 LGHNA, CDR2 YSLEER. CDR3 length: 14 amino acids. The germline V and J ends were trimmed by 3 bases and 1 base, with 7 bases remaining between them. CDR3 residues: CASSHVTSYNEQFF. In DNA, the CDR3 is TGCGCCAGCAGCCATGTCACTTCCTACAATGAGCAGTTCTTC.

The chain carries TRBV6-5 and TRBJ2-6; 8 bases are a match to TRBD2. V lost 7 bases to trimming and J lost 2 bases; unmatched junction nucleotides: 1. The CDR3 consists of 14 residues. Germline CDR1 is MNHEY and CDR2 is SVGAGI. The CDR3 sequence is CASKRETGANVLTF. The CDR3 nucleotides read TGTGCCAGCAAGCGGGAGACTGGGGCCAACGTCCTGACTTTC.

V usage is TRBV11-2 and J usage is TRBJ2-3, with D perhaps matching TRBD2 (5 bases). The CDR3 length is 16 residues. Trimming removed 5 bases from V and 4 bases from J, with 19 bases in between. The germline gives CDR1 SGHAT, CDR2 FQNNGV. The CDR3: CASSPLAGGSADTQYF. The DNA for the CDR3 is TGTGCCAGCAGCCCCCTAGCAGGAGGCTCCGCAGATACGCAGTATTTT.

The chain is built from TRBV29-1 and TRBJ2-7; perhaps TRBD2 as D (5 bases). V dropped 5 bases and J dropped 4 bases, with 6 bases sitting between them. Germline-derived CDR1 and CDR2 are SQVTM and ANQGSEA. The CDR3 runs 10 residues. The DNA for the CDR3 is TGCAGCGTTCGGGGTTACGAGCAGTACTTC. It is translated as CSVRGYEQYF.

This chain joins TRBV9 and TRBJ2-3; no clear D gene. Germline CDR1 and CDR2: SGDLS and YYNGEE. The CDR3 loop spans 14 amino acids. V was shortened by 0 bases and J by 2 bases, with 7 bases between the two germline ends. The CDR3 DNA reads TGTGCCAGCAGCGTAGGACAAACCACAGATACGCAGTATTTT. Translating gives CASSVGQTTDTQYF.

V is TRBV3-1 (or the pseudogene TRBV3-2) and J is TRBJ2-1; TRBD1 matches 7 bases. Germline V lookup: CDR1 LGHDT, CDR2 YNNKEL (reference sequence). This CDR3 has 13 residues. V lost 2 bases to trimming and J lost 9 bases; unmatched junction nucleotides: 4. This CDR3 reads CASSQRGGGEQFF. CDR3 coding DNA: TGTGCCAGCAGCCAAAGAGGGGGCGGTGAGCAGTTCTTC.

This clone has just a few counts. This chain joins TRBV5-1 and TRBJ2-7, with TRBD1 identical over 7 bases. This CDR3 is 14 amino acids long. The ends lost 2 bases at V and 3 bases at J; junction bases unmatched: 5. The germline V gene encodes CDR1 SGHRS and CDR2 YFSETQ. The CDR3 nucleotides are TGCGCCAGCAGCTTCACAGGGGACAACTACGAGCAGTACTTC. Protein sequence: CASSFTGDNYEQYF.

The chain recombines TRBV18 with TRBJ2-2; TRBD2 is a possible D gene (6 bases). Germline CDR1 and CDR2: KGHSH and LQKENI. This CDR3 has 17 amino acids. Trimming cost V 4 bases and J 0 bases, with 15 bases left between them. The CDR3 sequence: CASSQQLAETNTGELFF. Written as DNA, the CDR3 is TGTGCCAGCTCACAACAATTAGCGGAGACGAACACCGGGGAGCTGTTTTTT.

The chain uses TRBV11-2 and TRBJ1-1; no clear D gene. CDR1 SGHAT and CDR2 FQNNGV come from the germline V gene. The CDR3 length is 16 residues. V lost 0 bases and J lost 2, with 13 bases in between. The CDR3 region is CASSLDSPGLNTEAFF. The CDR3 DNA reads TGTGCCAGCAGCTTAGATAGTCCGGGATTAAACACTGAAGCTTTCTTT.

The V and J genes are TRBV4-1 and TRBJ1-1; D possibly corresponds to TRBD1 (5 bases). Germline lookup yields CDR1 MGHRA and CDR2 YSYEKL. The CDR3 runs 15 residues. Trimming removed 0 bases from V and 4 bases from J, with 12 bases in between. CDR3 amino acids: CASSQDLSRVTEAFF. As DNA, the CDR3 is TGCGCCAGCAGCCAAGATCTAAGCAGGGTCACTGAAGCTTTCTTT.

The chain has TRBV25-1 and TRBJ2-7, with 7 bases identical to TRBD2. J lost 0 bases, V lost 6 bases, and 8 bases had no gene match. The CDR3 loop spans 15 amino acids. Germline loops: CDR1 MGHDK, CDR2 SYGVNS. DNA of the CDR3: TGTGCCAGCAGCCCTGCAGGGAGGGCCTCCTACGAGCAGTACTTC. Its translation: CASSPAGRASYEQYF.

CDR3 residues: CASSWRQGNYTF. CDR3 nucleotide sequence: TGTGCCAGCAGTTGGAGACAGGGGAACTACACCTTC. The chain joins TRBV6-2 or TRBV6-3 to TRBJ1-2, with 8 positions matching TRBD1. Germline V CDR1 and CDR2: MNHEY, SVGEGT. V was pared by 4 bases and J by 10 bases, with 5 bases of the junction left unmatched. This CDR3 region has 12 residues.

This clone was seen a single time. The V call is TRBV29-1, the J call TRBJ1-4; no firm D call. The germline V gene has CDR1 SQVTM and CDR2 ANQGSEA. The CDR3 is made up of 13 amino acids. The V end lost 2 bases, the J end lost 0 bases, and 4 bases lay between the germline ends. The CDR3 sequence is CSVEPATNEKLFF. The CDR3 bases are TGCAGCGTTGAACCTGCAACTAATGAAAAACTGTTTTTT. Complete variable domain (other parts from reference TRBV29-1 and TRBJ1-4): SAVISQKPSRDICQRGTSLTIQCQVDSQVTMMFWYRQQPGQSLTLIATANQGSEATYESGFVIDKFPISRPNLTFSTLTVSNMSPEDSSIYLCSVEPATNEKLFFGSGTQLSVL.

This chain links TRBV6-1 with TRBJ1-1; the D gene is possibly TRBD1 (6 bases). Germline-derived CDR1 and CDR2 are MNHNS and SASEGT. There are 14 residues in the CDR3. Trimming took 2 bases from V and 1 from J, leaving 8 bases between them. CDR3 coding DNA: TGTGCCAGCAGTGAACAGGGGTCGAACACTGAAGCTTTCTTT. Translated: CASSEQGSNTEAFF.

The rearrangement links TRBV7-9 to TRBJ1-2, with 9 nucleotides matching TRBD1. CDR3 length equals 15 residues. Germline values: CDR1 SEHNR, CDR2 FQNEAQ (reference sequence). V lost 8 bases and J lost 7; bases outside the gene matches: 14. CDR3 nucleotide sequence: TGTGCCAGCGTGACAGGGGGTTTAGGTAATAGTGGCTACACCTTC. Its translation: CASVTGGLGNSGYTF. Full variable domain (outside the CDR3, taken from reference TRBV7-9 and TRBJ1-2): DTGVSQNPRHKITKRGQNVTFRCDPISEHNRLYWYRQTLGQGPEFLTYFQNEAQLEKSRLLSDRFSAERPKGSFSTLEIQRTEQGDSAMYLCASVTGGLGNSGYTFGSGTRLTVV.

The rearrangement joins TRBV7-2 to TRBJ1-1, with 7 bases aligning to TRBD1. In germline, CDR1 is SGHTA, CDR2 FQGNSA. The V and J ends lost 5 bases and 5 bases, in that order; junction bases with no gene match: 14. CDR3 size: 16 residues. CDR3 nucleotide sequence: TGTGCCAGCAGCCCAAGCATCGACAGGGTGGGAACTGAAGCTTTCTTT. Translating gives CASSPSIDRVGTEAFF.

This chain uses TRBV9 with TRBJ2-3, with 7 bases that match TRBD2. This CDR3 is 16 amino acids long. V was pared by 0 bases and J by 5 bases, with 9 bases of the junction left unmatched. The germline V gene has CDR1 SGDLS and CDR2 YYNGEE. The CDR3 coding sequence is TGTGCCAGCAGCGTAGATCTTCGGGAGGAAGAAGATACGCAGTATTTT. Protein sequence: CASSVDLREEEDTQYF.

The sample holds a few counts of this clone. The genes are TRBV27 and TRBJ2-7; TRBD1 might be the D (6 bases). Germline-derived CDR1 and CDR2 are MNHEY and SMNVEV (reference sequence). The CDR3 runs to 16 residues. Trimming cost V 3 bases and J 5 bases, with 20 bases left between them. The CDR3 DNA is TGTGCCAGCAGTTTTCAGTCCACAGGGTATGAGGACGAGCAGTACTTC. This codes for CASSFQSTGYEDEQYF.

This chain uses TRBV5-5 with TRBJ2-7; 7 positions match TRBD1. CDR3 length equals 14 residues. With V trimmed by 2 bases and J by 3 bases, 5 bases remained unmatched. Germline CDR1 reads SGHKS; CDR2 reads YYEKEE (reference sequence). In DNA form, the CDR3 reads TGTGCCAGCAGCTTCGGGACAGACCTCTACGAGCAGTACTTC. It yields the protein CASSFGTDLYEQYF.

The rearrangement joins TRBV7-9 to TRBJ1-4; maybe TRBD1 (5 bases). V shed 5 bases and J shed 5 bases, with 15 bases lying between them. The CDR3 loop spans 15 amino acids. The germline V gene has CDR1 SEHNR and CDR2 FQNEAQ (reference sequence). The DNA of the CDR3 is TGTGCCAGCAGCGAGCAGGGAGGTGGGAATGAAAAACTGTTTTTT. The encoded protein is CASSEQGGGNEKLFF.

The chain links TRBV18 to TRBJ2-3; D might be TRBD2 (5 bases). Trimming removed 0 bases from V and 3 bases from J, with 7 bases in between. CDR3 length: 14 residues. Germline V gene data show CDR1 as KGHSH and CDR2 as LQKENI. In DNA form, the CDR3 reads TGTGCCAGCTCACCACCGGACTGGACAGATACGCAGTATTTT. Encoded protein: CASSPPDWTDTQYF.

The rearrangement uses TRBV27 and TRBJ1-2; D remains unclear. Germline assignment: CDR1 MNHEY and CDR2 SMNVEV (reference sequence). The CDR3 covers 13 residues. V was pared by 4 bases and J by 0 bases, with 6 bases between. The DNA of the CDR3 is TGTGCCAGCAGTTCCTCCCCTAACTATGGCTACACCTTC. Protein sequence: CASSSSPNYGYTF.

V and J are TRBV12-3 or TRBV12-4 and TRBJ2-1; D is possibly TRBD1 (5 bases). This CDR3 has 12 residues. Deletions cut 3 bases from V and 12 bases from J, with 12 bases between. CDR3 in DNA: TGTGCCAGCAGTTTGGGGCCTCCGGGGCAGTTCTTC. Residues: CASSLGPPGQFF.

V gene TRBV3-1 (or the pseudogene TRBV3-2) combines with J gene TRBJ2-6; possibly TRBD1 for D (6 bases). The CDR3 has 15 amino acids. CDR1 and CDR2 from the germline V gene are LGHDT and YNNKEL (reference sequence). Trimming cost V 6 bases and J 4 bases, with 13 bases left between them. CDR3 bases: TGTGCCAGCAGTCTAACAGGGACCGGGGCCAACGTCCTGACTTTC. It codes for CASSLTGTGANVLTF.